This T cell receptor beta chain emerged from a study of CD8 T cells in ankylosing spondylitis. General study points: Apparently characteristic of ankylosing spondylitis blood was a TCR beta motif (about eight highly homologous variants). Disease-linked clones were CD8+ and relatively rare in peripheral blood. Earlier reports found some motif variants in synovial fluid and blood in reactive arthritis. Disease-linked clones were reportedly significantly enriched in matched ankylosing spondylitis synovial fluid.

Preparation of TCR beta libraries was done by quantitative 5'-RACE with molecular barcodes. TCRdb re-analysed the 5' RACE reads in MiXCR, keeping a single row per CDR3 protein. In the table there are more than 300,000 distinct CDR3 sequences, roughly 8% of which are singletons. This CDR3 is built from 16 residues. V was pared by 4 bases and J by 8 bases, with 14 bases of the junction left unmatched. Germline CDR1 and CDR2: SEHNR and FQNEAQ (reference sequence). This clonotype was seen many times. Its antigen is as yet unknown. The sample was blood, either unsorted or a sorted T cell fraction (not recorded which). The rearrangement joins TRBV7-9 to TRBJ2-1; 7 bases are shared with TRBD2. The TCR sequence derives from a male donor with ankylosing spondylitis. The CDR3 DNA is TGTGCCAGCAGCTCCCCCTCGGCGGGAGTATACCATGAGCAGTTCTTC. Residues: CASSSPSAGVYHEQFF. The whole variable domain, filled in from reference TRBV7-9 and TRBJ2-1, reads DTGVSQNPRHKITKRGQNVTFRCDPISEHNRLYWYRQTLGQGPEFLTYFQNEAQLEKSRLLSDRFSAERPKGSFSTLEIQRTEQGDSAMYLCASSSPSAGVYHEQFFGPGTRLTVL.